This paragraph covers one T cell receptor (beta chain) sequence. Its antigen is still unknown. This entry belongs to a study of T cells after yellow fever vaccination. In the study overall: Low-cell-number fractions were prepared with SMART-Seq v4 Ultra Low Input. Study findings and constraints: Reappearance after the booster was observed for most primary-vaccination clones (around 96% CD4, more than 70% CD8). The secondary response was weaker but peaked faster, day 5 versus 15. One caveat is that FACS-sorted repertoires could contain abundant clonotypes contaminating from the bulk population.

This CDR3 is built from 13 residues. Trimming removed 3 bases at V and 3 bases at J, with 6 bases between. The germline V gene encodes CDR1 MNHEY and CDR2 SVGAGI. Via MiXCR, TCRdb re-called the 5' RACE reads, giving one row per CDR3 protein. The table has a few hundred thousand distinct CDR3 sequences, around 6.8% seen once; the top ten hold 18%. The genes are TRBV6-5 and TRBJ1-5; D is unresolved. Source: PBMCs, taken 35 to 50 days after the first yellow fever vaccination. The receptor was derived from a man between 18 and 35 years old who received the YFV17D yellow fever vaccine. CDR3 loop: CASSYNPNQPQHF. CDR3 DNA sequence: TGTGCCAGCAGTTATAATCCCAATCAGCCCCAGCATTTT.